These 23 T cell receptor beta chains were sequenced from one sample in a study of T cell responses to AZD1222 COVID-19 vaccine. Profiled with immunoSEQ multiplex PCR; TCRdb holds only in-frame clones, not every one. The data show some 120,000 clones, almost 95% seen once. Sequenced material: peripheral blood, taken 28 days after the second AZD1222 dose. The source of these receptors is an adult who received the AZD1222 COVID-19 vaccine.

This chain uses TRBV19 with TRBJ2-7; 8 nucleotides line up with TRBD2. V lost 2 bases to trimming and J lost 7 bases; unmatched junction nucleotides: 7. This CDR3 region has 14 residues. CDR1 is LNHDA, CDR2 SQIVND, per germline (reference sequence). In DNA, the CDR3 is TGTGCCAGTAGTATATTACTAGCGGAGGGGGAGCAGTACTTC. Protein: CASSILLAEGEQYF.

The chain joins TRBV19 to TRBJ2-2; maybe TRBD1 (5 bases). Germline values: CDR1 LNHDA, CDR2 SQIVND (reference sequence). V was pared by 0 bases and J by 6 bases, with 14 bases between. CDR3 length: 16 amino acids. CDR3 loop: CASSIDRFRASGELFF. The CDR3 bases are TGTGCCAGTAGTATAGATCGTTTCAGGGCCTCCGGGGAGCTGTTTTTT.

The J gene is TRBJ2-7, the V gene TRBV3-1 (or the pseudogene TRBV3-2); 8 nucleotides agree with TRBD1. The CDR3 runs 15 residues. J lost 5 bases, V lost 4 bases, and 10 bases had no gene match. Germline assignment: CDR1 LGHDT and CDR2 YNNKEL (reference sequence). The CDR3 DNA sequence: TGTGCCAGCAGCCGCGTCTTGGCAGGGGGCAACGAGCAGTACTTC. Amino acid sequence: CASSRVLAGGNEQYF.

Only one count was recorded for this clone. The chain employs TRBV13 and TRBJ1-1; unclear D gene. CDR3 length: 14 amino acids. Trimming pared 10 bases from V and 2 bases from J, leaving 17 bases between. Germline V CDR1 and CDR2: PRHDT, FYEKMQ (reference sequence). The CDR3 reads CANARQGTNTEAFF. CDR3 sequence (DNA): TGTGCCAACGCCCGGCAAGGAACAAACACTGAAGCTTTCTTT.

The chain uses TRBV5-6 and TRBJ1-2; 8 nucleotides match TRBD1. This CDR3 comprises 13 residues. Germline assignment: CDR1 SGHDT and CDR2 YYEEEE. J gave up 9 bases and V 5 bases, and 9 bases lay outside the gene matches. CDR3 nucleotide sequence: TGTGCCAGCAGGTCTTCAGGGGGCTTGAGCTACACCTTC. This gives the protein CASRSSGGLSYTF. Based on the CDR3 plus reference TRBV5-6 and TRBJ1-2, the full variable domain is DAGVTQSPTHLIKTRGQQVTLRCSPKSGHDTVSWYQQALGQGPQFIFQYYEEEERQRGNFPDRFSGHQFPNYSSELNVNALLLGDSALYLCASRSSGGLSYTFGSGTRLTVV.

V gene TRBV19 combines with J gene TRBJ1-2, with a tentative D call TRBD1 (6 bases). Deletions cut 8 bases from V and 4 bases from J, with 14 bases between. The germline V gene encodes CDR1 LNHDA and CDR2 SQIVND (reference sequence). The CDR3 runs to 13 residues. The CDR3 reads CASRSQQGYGYTF. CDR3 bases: TGTGCCAGTCGTTCTCAACAGGGCTATGGCTACACCTTC.

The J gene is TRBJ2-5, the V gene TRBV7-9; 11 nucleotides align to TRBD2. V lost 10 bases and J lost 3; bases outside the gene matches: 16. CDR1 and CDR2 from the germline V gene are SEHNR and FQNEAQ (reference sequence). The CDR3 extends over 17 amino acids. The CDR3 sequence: CATLGRPQLAGEETQYF. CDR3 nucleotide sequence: TGTGCCACCTTAGGGAGGCCCCAACTAGCGGGAGAAGAGACCCAGTACTTC.

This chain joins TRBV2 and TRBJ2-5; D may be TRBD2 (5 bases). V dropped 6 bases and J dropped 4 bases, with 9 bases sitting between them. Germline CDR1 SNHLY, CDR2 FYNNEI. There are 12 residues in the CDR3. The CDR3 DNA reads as TGTGCCAGCAGAGTACTAGGAGAGACCCAGTACTTC. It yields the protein CASRVLGETQYF.

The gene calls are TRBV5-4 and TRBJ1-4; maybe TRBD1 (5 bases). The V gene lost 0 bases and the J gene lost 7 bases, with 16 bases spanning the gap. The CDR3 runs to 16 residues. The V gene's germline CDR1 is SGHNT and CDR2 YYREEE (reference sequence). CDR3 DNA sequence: TGTGCCAGCAGCTTGGAATGGGGGGACGGCGGTGAAAAACTGTTTTTT. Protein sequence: CASSLEWGDGGEKLFF.

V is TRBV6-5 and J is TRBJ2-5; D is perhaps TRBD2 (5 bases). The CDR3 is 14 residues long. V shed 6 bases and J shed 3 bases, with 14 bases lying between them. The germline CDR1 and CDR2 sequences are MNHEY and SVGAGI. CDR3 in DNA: TGTGCCAGCAGGAATCGGGGTAGGGAAGAGACCCAGTACTTC. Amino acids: CASRNRGREETQYF.

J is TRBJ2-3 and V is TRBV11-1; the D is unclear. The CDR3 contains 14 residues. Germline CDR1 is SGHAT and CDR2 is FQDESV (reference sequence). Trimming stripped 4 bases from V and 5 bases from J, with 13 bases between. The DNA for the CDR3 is TGTGCCAGCAGCTCTTCGGTTGGGAAAGATACGCAGTATTTT. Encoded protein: CASSSSVGKDTQYF.

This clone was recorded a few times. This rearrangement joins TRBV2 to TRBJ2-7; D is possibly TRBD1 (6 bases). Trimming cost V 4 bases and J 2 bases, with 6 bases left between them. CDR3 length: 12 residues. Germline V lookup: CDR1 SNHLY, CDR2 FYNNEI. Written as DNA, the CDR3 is TGTGCCAGCAGTGGACAGGCCTACGAGCAGTACTTC. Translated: CASSGQAYEQYF.

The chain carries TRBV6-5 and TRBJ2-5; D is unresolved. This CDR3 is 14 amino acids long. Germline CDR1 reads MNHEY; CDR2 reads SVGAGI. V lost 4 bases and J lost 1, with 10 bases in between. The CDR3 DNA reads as TGTGCCAGCAGTTTGTCTCGATCCCAAGAGACCCAGTACTTC. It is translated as CASSLSRSQETQYF.

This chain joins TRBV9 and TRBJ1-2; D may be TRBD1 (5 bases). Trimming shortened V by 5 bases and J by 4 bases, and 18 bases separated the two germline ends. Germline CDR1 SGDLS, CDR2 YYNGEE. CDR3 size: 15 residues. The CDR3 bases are TGTGCCAGCAGTCCTCAGGGTCGAAGTGGCTATGGCTACACCTTC. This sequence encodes CASSPQGRSGYGYTF.

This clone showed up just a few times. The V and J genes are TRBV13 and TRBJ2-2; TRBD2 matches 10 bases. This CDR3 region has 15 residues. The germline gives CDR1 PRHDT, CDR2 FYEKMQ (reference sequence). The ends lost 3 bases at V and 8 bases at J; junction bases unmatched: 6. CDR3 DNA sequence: TGTGCCAGCAGCTTCCCGGGACTAGCGATGGGGGAGCTGTTTTTT. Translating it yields CASSFPGLAMGELFF.

Written as DNA, the CDR3 is TGTGCCAGCAGTTACTCGAAGGGGGAAAAACTGTTTTTT. Protein: CASSYSKGEKLFF. This chain uses TRBV6-5 with TRBJ1-4; a weak D match, TRBD1 (5 bases). The CDR3 has 13 residues. The V end was cut by 0 bases, the J end by 8 bases, with 7 bases between. Germline CDR1 is MNHEY and CDR2 is SVGAGI.

This CDR3 reads CAIKSGSYPSTDTQYF. The CDR3 bases are TGTGCCATCAAATCCGGGAGCTACCCTAGCACAGATACGCAGTATTTT. The V call is TRBV10-3, the J call TRBJ2-3, with D perhaps matching TRBD2 (6 bases). Germline assignment: CDR1 ENHRY and CDR2 SYGVKD. This CDR3 has 16 amino acids. Trimming stripped 7 bases from V and 0 bases from J, with 17 bases between.

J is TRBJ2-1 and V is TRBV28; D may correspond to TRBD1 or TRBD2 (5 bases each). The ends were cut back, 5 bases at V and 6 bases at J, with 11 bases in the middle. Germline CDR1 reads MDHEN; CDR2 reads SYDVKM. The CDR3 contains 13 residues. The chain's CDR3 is CASSRGVFNEQFF. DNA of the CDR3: TGTGCCAGCAGTCGAGGGGTGTTCAATGAGCAGTTCTTC. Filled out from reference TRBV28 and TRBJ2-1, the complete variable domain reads DVKVTQSSRYLVKRTGEKVFLECVQDMDHENMFWYRQDPGLGLRLIYFSYDVKMKEKGDIPEGYSVSREKKERFSLILESASTNQTSMYLCASSRGVFNEQFFGPGTRLTVL.

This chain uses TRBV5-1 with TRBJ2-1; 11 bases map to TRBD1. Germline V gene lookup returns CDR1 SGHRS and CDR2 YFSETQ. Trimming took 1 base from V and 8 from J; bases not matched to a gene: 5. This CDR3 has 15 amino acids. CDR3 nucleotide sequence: TGCGCCAGCAGCTTGACCGGACAGGGGGCCTATGAGCAGTTCTTC. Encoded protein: CASSLTGQGAYEQFF. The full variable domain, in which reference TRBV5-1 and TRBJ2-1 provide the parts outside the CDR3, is KAGVTQTPRYLIKTRGQQVTLSCSPISGHRSVSWYQQTPGQGLQFLFEYFSETQRNKGNFPGRFSGRQFSNSRSEMNVSTLELGDSALYLCASSLTGQGAYEQFFGPGTRLTVL.

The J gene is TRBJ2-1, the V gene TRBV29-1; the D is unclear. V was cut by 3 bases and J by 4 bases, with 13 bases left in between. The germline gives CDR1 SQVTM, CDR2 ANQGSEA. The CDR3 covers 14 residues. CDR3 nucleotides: TGCAGCGTTGAGGGCCACCCCGGGTACAATGAGCAGTTCTTC. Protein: CSVEGHPGYNEQFF.

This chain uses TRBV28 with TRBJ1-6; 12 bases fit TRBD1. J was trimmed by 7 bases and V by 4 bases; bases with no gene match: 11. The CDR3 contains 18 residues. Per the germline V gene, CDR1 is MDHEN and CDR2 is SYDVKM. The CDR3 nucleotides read TGTGCCAGCAGTTCCCCCGGGACAGGGGGCCCGGGGAATTCACCCCTCCACTTT. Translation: CASSSPGTGGPGNSPLHF.

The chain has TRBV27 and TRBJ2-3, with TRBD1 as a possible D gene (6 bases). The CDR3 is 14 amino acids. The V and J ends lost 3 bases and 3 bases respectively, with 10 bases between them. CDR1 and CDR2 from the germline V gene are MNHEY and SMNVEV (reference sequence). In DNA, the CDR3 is TGTGCCAGCAGTTTTCTCGGACAGACAGATACGCAGTATTTT. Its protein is CASSFLGQTDTQYF.

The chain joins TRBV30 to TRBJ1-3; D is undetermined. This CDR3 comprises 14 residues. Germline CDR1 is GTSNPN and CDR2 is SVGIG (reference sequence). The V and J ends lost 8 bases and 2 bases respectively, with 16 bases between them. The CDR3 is CARKTYGAGNTIYF. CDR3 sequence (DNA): TGTGCCAGGAAGACTTACGGGGCTGGAAACACCATATATTTT. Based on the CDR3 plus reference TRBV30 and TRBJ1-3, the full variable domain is SQTIHQWPATLVQPVGSPLSLECTVEGTSNPNLYWYRQAAGRGLQLLFYSVGIGQISSEVPQNLSASRPQDRQFILSSKKLLLSDSGFYLCARKTYGAGNTIYFGEGSWLTVV.